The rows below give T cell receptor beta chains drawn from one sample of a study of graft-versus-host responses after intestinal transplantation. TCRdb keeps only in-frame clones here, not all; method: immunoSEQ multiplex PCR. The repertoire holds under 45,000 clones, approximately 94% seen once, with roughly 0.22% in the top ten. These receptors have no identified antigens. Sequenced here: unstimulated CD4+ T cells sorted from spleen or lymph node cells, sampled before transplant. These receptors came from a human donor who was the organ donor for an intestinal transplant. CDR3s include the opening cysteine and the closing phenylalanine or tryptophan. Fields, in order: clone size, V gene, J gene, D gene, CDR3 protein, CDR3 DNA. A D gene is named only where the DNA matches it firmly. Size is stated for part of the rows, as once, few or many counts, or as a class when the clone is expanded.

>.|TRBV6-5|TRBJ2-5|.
CASRVAGALETQYF
TGTGCCAGCAGGGTTGCGGGGGCCTTGGAGACCCAGTACTTC
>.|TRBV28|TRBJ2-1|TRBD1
CASSFDRVPYNEQFF
TGTGCCAGCAGTTTTGACAGGGTCCCCTACAATGAGCAGTTCTTC
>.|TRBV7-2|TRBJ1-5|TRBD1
CASSLGDRSYQPQHF
TGTGCCAGCAGCTTAGGGGACAGGTCCTATCAGCCCCAGCATTTT
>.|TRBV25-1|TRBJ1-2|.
CASSGGGGYTF
TGTGCCAGCAGTGGTGGTGGTGGCTACACCTTC
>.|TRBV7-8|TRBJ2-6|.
CASSSGSGANVLTF
TGTGCCAGCAGTTCTGGCTCTGGGGCCAACGTCCTGACTTTC
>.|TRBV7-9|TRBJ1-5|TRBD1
CASSPIGQVGEAQHF
TGTGCCAGCAGCCCAATAGGACAGGTTGGGGAGGCCCAGCATTTT
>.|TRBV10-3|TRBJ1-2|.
CAISERAGGNYGYTF
TGTGCCATCAGTGAAAGGGCCGGGGGGAACTATGGCTACACCTTC
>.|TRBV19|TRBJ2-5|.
CASSILGQKQETQYF
TGTGCCAGTAGTATCCTTGGACAGAAACAAGAGACCCAGTACTTC
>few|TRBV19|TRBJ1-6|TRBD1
CASRGTGQSPLHF
TGTGCCAGTAGGGGGACAGGTCAATCACCCCTCCACTTT
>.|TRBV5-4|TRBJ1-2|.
CASSWDIINYGYTF
TGTGCCAGCAGCTGGGACATTATAAACTATGGCTACACCTTC
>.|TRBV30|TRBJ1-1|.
CAWGVNTEAFF
TGTGCCTGGGGGGTGAACACTGAAGCTTTCTTT
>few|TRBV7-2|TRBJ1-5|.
CASSLSANQPQHF
TGTGCCAGCAGCTTATCCGCCAATCAGCCCCAGCATTTT
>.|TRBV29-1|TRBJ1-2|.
CSVEEEGVDGRGYTF
TGCAGCGTTGAAGAGGAGGGGGTAGACGGGAGAGGCTACACCTTC
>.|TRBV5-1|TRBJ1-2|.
CASPRLRNDYGYTF
TGCGCCAGCCCCCGCCTCAGGAATGACTATGGCTACACCTTC
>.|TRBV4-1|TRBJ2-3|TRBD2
CASSQDRGGGADTQYF
TGCGCCAGCAGCCAAGATCGGGGCGGGGGGGCGGATACGCAGTATTTT
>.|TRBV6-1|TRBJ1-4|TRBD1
CASSEGTRRDSIYEKLFF
TGTGCCAGCAGTGAAGGGACCAGACGGGACAGCATTTATGAAAAACTGTTTTTT
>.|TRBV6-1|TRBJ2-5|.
CASSDLAQETQYF
TGTGCCAGCAGTGACCTAGCGCAAGAGACCCAGTACTTC
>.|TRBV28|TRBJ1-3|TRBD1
CASGGQFGAGNTIYF
TGTGCCAGCGGGGGACAGTTCGGCGCTGGAAACACCATATATTTT